This T cell receptor (beta chain) was sequenced for a study of early T cells in non-severe SARS-CoV-2 infection. This clonotype has ten or more counts. The protocol attached unique molecular identifiers to individual cDNA molecules. MiXCR, run by TCRdb on the 5' RACE reads, gives a single entry per CDR3 protein. The sample lists tens of thousands of distinct CDR3 sequences, around 6% seen once, with 6.8% in the top ten. The CDR3 loop spans 17 amino acids. The V segment lost 1 base and the J segment 0 bases; nucleotides outside the gene matches: 9. Germline CDR1 and CDR2: SGHVS and FQNEAQ. The gene calls are TRBV7-8 and TRBJ2-7; 7 bases map to TRBD1. The receptor was derived from an adult who was a healthcare worker with PCR-confirmed SARS-CoV-2 infection or an uninfected control (not recorded which). The sample was whole blood. The CDR3 is CASSLESGGTSSYEQYF. CDR3 in DNA: TGTGCCAGCAGCTTAGAATCAGGGGGTACCAGCTCCTACGAGCAGTACTTC.